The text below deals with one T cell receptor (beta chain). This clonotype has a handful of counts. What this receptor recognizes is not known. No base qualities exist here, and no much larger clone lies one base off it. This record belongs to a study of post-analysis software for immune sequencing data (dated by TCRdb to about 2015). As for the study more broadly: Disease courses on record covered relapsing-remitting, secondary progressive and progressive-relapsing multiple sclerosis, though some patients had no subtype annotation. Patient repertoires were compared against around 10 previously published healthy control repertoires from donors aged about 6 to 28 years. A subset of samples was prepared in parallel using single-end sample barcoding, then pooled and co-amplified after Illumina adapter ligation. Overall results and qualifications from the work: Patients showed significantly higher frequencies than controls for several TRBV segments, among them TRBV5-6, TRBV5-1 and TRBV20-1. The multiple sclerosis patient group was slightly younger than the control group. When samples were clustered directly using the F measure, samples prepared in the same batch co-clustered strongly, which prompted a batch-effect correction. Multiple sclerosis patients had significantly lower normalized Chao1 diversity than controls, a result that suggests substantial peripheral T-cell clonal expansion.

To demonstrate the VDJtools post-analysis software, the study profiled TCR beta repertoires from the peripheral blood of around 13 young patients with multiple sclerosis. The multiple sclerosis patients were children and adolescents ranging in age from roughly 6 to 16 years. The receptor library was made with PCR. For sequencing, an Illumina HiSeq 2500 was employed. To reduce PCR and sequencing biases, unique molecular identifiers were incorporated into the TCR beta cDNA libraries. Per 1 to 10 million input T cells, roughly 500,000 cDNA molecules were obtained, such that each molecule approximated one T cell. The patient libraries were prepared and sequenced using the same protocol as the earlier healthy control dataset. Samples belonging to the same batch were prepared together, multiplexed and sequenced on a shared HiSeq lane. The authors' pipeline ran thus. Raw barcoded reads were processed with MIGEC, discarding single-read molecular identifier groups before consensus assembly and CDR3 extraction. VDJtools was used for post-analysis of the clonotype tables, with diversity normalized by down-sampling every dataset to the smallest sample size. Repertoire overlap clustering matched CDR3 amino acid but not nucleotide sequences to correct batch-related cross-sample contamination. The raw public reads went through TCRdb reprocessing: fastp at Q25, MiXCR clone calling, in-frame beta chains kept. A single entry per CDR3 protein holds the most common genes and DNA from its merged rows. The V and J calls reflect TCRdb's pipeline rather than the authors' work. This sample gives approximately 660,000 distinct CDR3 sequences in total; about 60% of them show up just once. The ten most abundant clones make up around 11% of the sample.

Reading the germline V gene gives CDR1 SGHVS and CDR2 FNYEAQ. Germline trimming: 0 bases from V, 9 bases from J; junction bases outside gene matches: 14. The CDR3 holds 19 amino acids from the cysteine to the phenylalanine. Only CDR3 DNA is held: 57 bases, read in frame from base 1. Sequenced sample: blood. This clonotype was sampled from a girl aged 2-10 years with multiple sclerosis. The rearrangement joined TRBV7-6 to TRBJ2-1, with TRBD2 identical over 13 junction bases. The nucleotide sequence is TGTGCCAGCAGCTTAGCCCGACTAGCGGGAGGCCCTGGCAGTCGTGAGCAGTTCTTC. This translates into CASSLARLAGGPGSREQFF.